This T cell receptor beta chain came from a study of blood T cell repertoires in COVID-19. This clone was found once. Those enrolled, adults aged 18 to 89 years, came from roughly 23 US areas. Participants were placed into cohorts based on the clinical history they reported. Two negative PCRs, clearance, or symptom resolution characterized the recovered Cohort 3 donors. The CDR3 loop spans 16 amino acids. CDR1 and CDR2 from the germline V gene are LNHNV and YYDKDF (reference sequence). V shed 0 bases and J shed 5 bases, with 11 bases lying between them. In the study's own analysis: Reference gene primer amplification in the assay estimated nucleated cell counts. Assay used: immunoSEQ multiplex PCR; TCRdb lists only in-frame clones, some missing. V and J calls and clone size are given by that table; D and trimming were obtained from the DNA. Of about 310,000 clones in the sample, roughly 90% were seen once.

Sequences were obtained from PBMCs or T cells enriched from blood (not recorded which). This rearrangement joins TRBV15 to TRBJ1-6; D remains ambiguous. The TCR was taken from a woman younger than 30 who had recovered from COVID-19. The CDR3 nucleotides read TGTGCCACCAGCAGAGATCCTCAGACTAATAATTCACCCCTCCACTTT. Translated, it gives CATSRDPQTNNSPLHF.